The 15 T cell receptor beta chains reported below all come from one sample, sequenced in a study of patients and donors after allogeneic stem cell transplantation. Each CDR3 protein is one row after TCRdb ran MiXCR on the RT-PCR reads. The profile shows more than 850,000 distinct CDR3 sequences, roughly 18% of them singletons. Sequencing input: blood, either unsorted or a sorted T cell fraction (not recorded which). These TCRs come from a human donor who was either an allogeneic HSCT recipient or a stem cell or donor lymphocyte infusion donor (not recorded which). It is not recorded whose cells these are; they may come from a transplant donor.

In this sample, this clonotype turned up a few times. The chain recombines TRBV5-1 with TRBJ2-1; D not resolved. Trimming pared 0 bases from V and 4 bases from J, leaving 14 bases between. The germline V gene encodes CDR1 SGHRS and CDR2 YFSETQ. CDR3 length: 16 amino acids. The CDR3 nucleotides are TGCGCCAGCAGCTTGGAGGTGGGCAGAGAGTACAATGAGCAGTTCTTC. It encodes CASSLEVGREYNEQFF.

J is TRBJ2-3 and V is TRBV2; TRBD2 agrees at 9 bases. The J segment lost 3 bases and the V segment lost 4 bases, leaving 5 bases of the junction unmatched. The CDR3 totals 15 residues. In germline, CDR1 is SNHLY, CDR2 FYNNEI. Here the CDR3 reads CASSVGLAPTDTQYF. Here the CDR3 DNA reads TGTGCCAGCAGTGTGGGACTAGCTCCAACAGATACGCAGTATTTT.

This clonotype appeared a few times. V is TRBV6-1 and J is TRBJ1-2; D remains unclear. Germline lookup yields CDR1 MNHNS and CDR2 SASEGT. V shed 6 bases and J shed 8 bases, with 16 bases lying between them. CDR3 size: 13 residues. Here the CDR3 reads CASSNRLTGGYTF. DNA of the CDR3: TGTGCCAGCAGCAATCGCTTAACGGGAGGCTACACCTTC.

As for this clonotype: A read error may account for a junction end that differs from germline. CDR3 protein: CASSSGPGQSSGNTIYF. CDR3 nucleotide sequence: TGTGCTAGCAGCTCCGGTCCGGGACAAAGCTCTGGAAACACCATATATTTT. The genes are TRBV7-7 and TRBJ1-3; a weak D match, TRBD1 (6 bases). Germline loops: CDR1 SSHAT, CDR2 FNYEAQ (reference sequence). The CDR3 extends over 17 amino acids.

This clonotype occurred a few times. The chain uses TRBV29-1 and TRBJ2-2, with TRBD2 matching over 10 bases. Germline V gene data show CDR1 as SQVTM and CDR2 as ANQGSEA. The CDR3 contains 15 residues. After removal of 4 bases from V and 6 bases from J, the junction contained 8 bases not matched to a gene. In DNA, the CDR3 is TGCAGCGTTGCGATGAGCGGGGGGGCGGCCGGGGAGCTGTTTTTT. Translating gives CSVAMSGGAAGELFF.

The V call is TRBV12-3 or TRBV12-4, the J call TRBJ2-5, with unresolved D. CDR3 length: 14 amino acids. Trimming shortened V by 6 bases and J by 1 base, and 12 bases separated the two germline ends. As DNA, the CDR3 is TGTGCCAGCAGACAAATGGGAAGCCAAGAGACCCAGTACTTC. Translated, it gives CASRQMGSQETQYF.

This rearrangement joins TRBV10-3 to TRBJ2-2; TRBD1 matches 10 bases. Unmatched junction bases numbered 8, after V lost 3 bases and J lost 4 bases. Germline V gene sequence: CDR1 ENHRY, CDR2 SYGVKD. This CDR3 has 17 residues. The CDR3 loop reads CAISELRTGGITGELFF. CDR3 coding DNA: TGTGCCATCAGTGAACTTAGGACAGGGGGGATCACCGGGGAGCTGTTTTTT.

This clonotype was detected a few times. J is TRBJ2-7 and V is TRBV11-3, with 9 bases fitting TRBD1. The CDR3 loop spans 16 amino acids. V lost 8 bases to trimming and J lost 7 bases; unmatched junction nucleotides: 18. Per germline, CDR1 SGHNT and CDR2 YENEEA. The CDR3 loop reads CASEVSTGTGILEQYF. DNA for the CDR3: TGTGCCAGCGAGGTTTCGACCGGGACAGGGATTTTGGAGCAGTACTTC.

This clonotype was detected only a few times. This chain joins TRBV2 and TRBJ1-6; D gene ambiguous. Germline CDR1 is SNHLY and CDR2 is FYNNEI. The ends were cut back, 5 bases at V and 1 base at J, with 9 bases in the middle. The CDR3 contains 15 residues. CDR3 nucleotides: TGTGCCAGCAGTCCCGGTCGTTCCTATAATTCACCCCTCCACTTT. It translates to CASSPGRSYNSPLHF.

In DNA form, the CDR3 reads TGTGCCAGCAGCTTAGCAGCATACGGCAGTCCCCAAGAGACCCAGTACTTC. This encodes CASSLAAYGSPQETQYF. The chain links TRBV7-2 to TRBJ2-5; D is unresolved. The CDR3 has 17 residues. From germline, CDR1 is SGHTA and CDR2 FQGNSA. Trimming removed 0 bases from V and 1 base from J, with 15 bases in between.

This clonotype was seen only a few times. This rearrangement joins TRBV18 to TRBJ2-1; no clear D. Germline V CDR1 and CDR2: KGHSH, LQKENI. CDR3 length: 11 amino acids. Trimming cost V 6 bases and J 15 bases, with 15 bases left between them. CDR3 sequence reads: CASSHMSSRFF. DNA for the CDR3: TGTGCCAGCTCTCACATGTCTAGTCGGTTCTTC.

In its sample, this clonotype was seen a few times. V usage is TRBV25-1 and J usage is TRBJ1-1, with D hard to call. The V gene lost 3 bases and the J gene lost 4 bases, with 9 bases spanning the gap. In germline, CDR1 is MGHDK, CDR2 SYGVNS. The CDR3 extends over 13 amino acids. The CDR3 is CASSDSVGTEAFF. Written as DNA, the CDR3 is TGTGCCAGCAGTGACTCGGTGGGCACTGAAGCTTTCTTT.

V and J are TRBV27 and TRBJ2-7; unclear D gene. Per germline, CDR1 MNHEY and CDR2 SMNVEV (reference sequence). The CDR3 totals 12 residues. Between the trimmed V and J ends, which lost 5 bases and 2 bases, there was a span of 7 bases. In DNA form, the CDR3 reads TGTGCCAGCAGTCACCCCCCCTACGAGCAGTACTTC. It translates to CASSHPPYEQYF.

The chain employs TRBV7-3 and TRBJ2-2; possibly TRBD1 for D (5 bases). V was trimmed by 2 bases and J by 0 bases, leaving 13 bases between them. The CDR3 is 17 amino acids. Germline V lookup: CDR1 SGHTA, CDR2 FQGTGA. The CDR3 coding sequence is TGTGCCAGCAGCTTAGGGCCAGGGTGGGCGAACACCGGGGAGCTGTTTTTT. This gives the protein CASSLGPGWANTGELFF.

This clonotype has more than one count but fewer than ten. V gene TRBV12-3 or TRBV12-4 combines with J gene TRBJ2-1; weak D call: TRBD2 (5 bases). The CDR3 has 14 amino acids. The V end lost 7 bases, the J end lost 7 bases, and 17 bases lay between the germline ends. The CDR3 reads CASTFGYGGNEQFF. CDR3 DNA sequence: TGTGCCAGCACATTTGGGTACGGAGGAAATGAGCAGTTCTTC.